This is a list of T cell receptor beta chains from one sample in a study of T-cell reconstitution after alpha-beta-depleted transplantation in children. TCRdb called the PCR reads again in MiXCR, with one record for every CDR3 protein. The table shows about 610,000 distinct CDR3 sequences, with roughly 10% occurring only once. The sample here was PBMCs from the stem cell graft donor, taken from the stem cell graft. The receptors originated from a human donor who donated a stem cell graft to a child with acute myeloid leukemia. Each CDR3 is given with its conserved first and last residue. The D gene is left open where the match is weak. Clone size appears in some rows only: once, few, many, or a class for an expanded clone.

TRBJ2-1	TRBV7-9	NA	TRBD1	CASSLWGQGRGNEQFF	TGTGCCAGCAGCTTATGGGGACAGGGACGAGGAAATGAGCAGTTCTTC
TRBJ2-3	TRBV20-1	NA	TRBD1	CSAAPGQGGRGTQYF	TGCAGTGCCGCCCCGGGACAGGGTGGTAGGGGTACGCAGTATTTT
TRBJ2-5	TRBV20-1	many	NA	CSARDRAGVESTQYF	TGCAGTGCTAGAGATCGGGCAGGGGTGGAGAGTACCCAGTACTTC
TRBJ1-4	TRBV12-3/TRBV12-4	few	TRBD1	CASSPGTDEKLFF	TGTGCCAGCAGTCCCGGGACAGATGAAAAACTGTTTTTT
TRBJ2-5	TRBV5-1	NA	NA	CASSLEDSTQYF	TGCGCCAGCAGCTTGGAGGACTCGACCCAGTACTTC
TRBJ2-5	TRBV5-1	NA	TRBD1	CASTGRGQVTQYF	TGCGCCAGCACCGGCAGGGGGCAGGTGACCCAGTACTTC
TRBJ1-2	TRBV9	few	TRBD1	CASSPRTGGFGYTF	TGTGCCAGCAGCCCTAGGACAGGGGGCTTTGGCTACACCTTC
TRBJ1-5	TRBV6-1	few	TRBD1	CASSELAGGNSNQPQHF	TGTGCCAGCAGTGAATTGGCAGGGGGAAATAGCAATCAGCCCCAGCATTTT
TRBJ2-6	TRBV12-3/TRBV12-4	many	TRBD1	CARPQGANSGANVLTF	TGTGCCAGACCCCAGGGGGCAAACTCTGGGGCCAACGTCCTGACTTTC
TRBJ2-1	TRBV6-2/TRBV6-3	few	NA	CASMGGREQFF	TGTGCCAGCATGGGTGGCCGTGAGCAGTTCTTC
TRBJ2-2	TRBV12-3/TRBV12-4	few	NA	CASDRTGELFF	TGTGCCAGCGACAGAACCGGGGAGCTGTTTTTT
TRBJ2-3	TRBV7-9	few	TRBD2	CASSLGLVLDTQYF	TGTGCCAGCAGCCTGGGACTAGTCCTAGATACGCAGTATTTT
TRBJ2-1	TRBV3-1	NA	NA	CASSQDSRGSSHEQFF	TGTGCCAGCAGCCAAGATTCCCGCGGATCCAGCCATGAGCAGTTCTTC
TRBJ1-5	TRBV7-9	many	NA	CASSSTGVANQPQHF	TGTGCCAGCAGCAGTACAGGAGTAGCCAATCAGCCCCAGCATTTT
TRBJ2-1	TRBV20-1	NA	TRBD2	CSVSSGAGNEQFF	TGCAGTGTCAGTAGCGGGGCCGGGAATGAGCAGTTCTTC
TRBJ2-1	TRBV4-3	few	NA	CASSQDLPGEQFF	TGCGCCAGCAGCCAAGATCTGCCTGGAGAGCAGTTCTTC
TRBJ2-7	TRBV5-1	few	TRBD1	CASSLGDSREQYF	TGCGCCAGCAGCTTGGGGGACAGTCGGGAGCAGTACTTC